The sample holds a few counts of the clone carrying this TCR beta chain. The antigen is unknown. These data come from a study of CD8+ T cells in alopecia areata. Findings and limits, study-wide: Amid tofacitinib therapy, many expanded lesional clones stayed present in scalp and blood. Administration of tofacitinib significantly diminished scalp clonality and expanded CD8+ clones within the top 100. Especially in alopecia totalis/universalis, lesional scalp showed greater clonality than normal scalp did.

Germline CDR1 is LGHNT and CDR2 is FRNRAP. The CDR3 runs 13 residues. V lost 1 base and J 7 bases, leaving 10 bases between the germline ends. As for treatment: oral pan-JAK inhibitor, 5-10 mg twice daily. Sequencing relied on a cDNA template that was reverse transcribed from extracted RNA. Repertoires were generated with immunoSEQ multiplex PCR, while TCRdb's copy carries only in-frame clones and drops some. The sample has more than 95,000 clones, roughly 50% seen once. This receptor was taken from a human donor with alopecia areata. Source: CD8+ T cells sorted from blood, taken at week 4, from a patient treated with tofacitinib. V is TRBV12-5 and J is TRBJ2-5, with D unresolved. The CDR3 is CASGLGTKGTQYF. In DNA, the CDR3 is TGTGCTAGTGGTTTGGGAACTAAGGGGACCCAGTACTTC.